The 3 T cell receptor beta chains listed next were all sequenced from one sample in a study of spatial heterogeneity in lung cancer. TCRdb redid the calling of the 5' RACE reads with MiXCR, one entry per CDR3 protein. The repertoire holds 8,500 to 10,000 distinct CDR3 sequences, approximately 3.5% seen once, with 18% in the top ten. The time point: blood taken at disease recurrence. No cells were sorted before sequencing. The whole RNA sequenced was extracted from tumor, nontumor lung or frozen PBMC. Sequenced here: PBMCs, sampled at recurrence. All receptors come from a female donor with early-stage non-small cell lung cancer.

This clonotype was counted many times. This beta chain is an off-target read within a library intended for alpha chains, so its frequency means little. V gene TRBV29-1 combines with J gene TRBJ2-7; 10 bases align to TRBD1. The CDR3 is made up of 12 amino acids. Germline V gene data show CDR1 as SQVTM and CDR2 as ANQGSEA. The trim removed 7 bases at V and 3 bases at J, leaving 3 bases unmatched. CDR3 coding DNA: TGCAGCGCCGGGACAGGGGTCTACGAGCAGTACTTC. Its protein product is CSAGTGVYEQYF.

Of note for this clonotype: This beta chain turned up in a library designed for alpha chains; as an off-target read, its abundance says little. V and J are TRBV5-1 and TRBJ2-5; D perhaps matches TRBD1 (5 bases). The V end was cut by 1 base, the J end by 4 bases, with 5 bases between. The V gene's germline CDR1 is SGHRS and CDR2 YFSETQ. The CDR3 sequence is 12 residues long. The CDR3 DNA reads TGCGCCAGCAGCTTGCAGGGAGAGACCCAGTACTTC. It codes for CASSLQGETQYF. The full variable domain, rest sourced from reference TRBV5-1 and TRBJ2-5, is KAGVTQTPRYLIKTRGQQVTLSCSPISGHRSVSWYQQTPGQGLQFLFEYFSETQRNKGNFPGRFSGRQFSNSRSEMNVSTLELGDSALYLCASSLQGETQYFGPGTRLLVL.

This clonotype was detected many times. Since the library was made to target alpha chains, this beta chain is a stray read and its abundance is not meaningful. The chain combines TRBV20-1 with TRBJ2-1; tentatively, D is TRBD1 (5 bases). The CDR3 runs 14 residues. From germline, CDR1 is DFQATT and CDR2 SNEGSKA (reference sequence). V was cut by 5 bases and J by 6 bases, with 17 bases left in between. CDR3 region: CSAPSVAGINEQFF. The CDR3, as DNA: TGCAGTGCTCCCTCCGTGGCAGGGATCAATGAGCAGTTCTTC.